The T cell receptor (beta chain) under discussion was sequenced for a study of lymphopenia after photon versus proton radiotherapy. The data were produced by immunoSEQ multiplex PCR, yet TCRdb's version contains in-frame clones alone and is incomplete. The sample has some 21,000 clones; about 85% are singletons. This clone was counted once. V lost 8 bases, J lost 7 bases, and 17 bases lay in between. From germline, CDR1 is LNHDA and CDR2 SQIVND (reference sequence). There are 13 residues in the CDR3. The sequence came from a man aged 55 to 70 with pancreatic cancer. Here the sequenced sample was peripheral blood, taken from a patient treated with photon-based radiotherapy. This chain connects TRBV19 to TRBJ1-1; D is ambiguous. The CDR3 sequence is CASVYRFGSEAFF. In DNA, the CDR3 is TGTGCCAGTGTTTACAGATTCGGGAGTGAAGCTTTCTTT.